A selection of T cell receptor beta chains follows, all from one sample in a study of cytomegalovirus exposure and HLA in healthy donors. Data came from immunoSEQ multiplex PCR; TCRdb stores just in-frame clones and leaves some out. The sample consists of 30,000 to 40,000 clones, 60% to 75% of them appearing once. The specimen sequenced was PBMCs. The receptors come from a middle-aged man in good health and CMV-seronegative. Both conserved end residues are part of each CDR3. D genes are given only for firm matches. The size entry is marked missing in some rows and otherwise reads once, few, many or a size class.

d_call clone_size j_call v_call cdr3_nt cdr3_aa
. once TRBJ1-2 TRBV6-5 TGTGCCAGCAGTTACAATGTAGGGGAAGGCTACACCTTC CASSYNVGEGYTF
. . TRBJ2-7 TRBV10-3 TGTGCCATCAGTGAGGGGGGCGGGTACGAGCAGTACTTC CAISEGGGYEQYF
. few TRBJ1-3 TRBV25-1 TGTGCCAGCAGTGATGGGAGTTACACCATATATTTT CASSDGSYTIYF
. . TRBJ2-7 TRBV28 TGTGCCAGCAGTCCGAGCAGGGGCTATTCCTACGAGCAGTACTTC CASSPSRGYSYEQYF
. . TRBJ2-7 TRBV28 TGTGCCAGCGGGGCCCAGGACAAGTCCTACGAGCAGTACTTC CASGAQDKSYEQYF
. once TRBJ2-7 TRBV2 TGTGCCAGCAGTGAAGGGAAGGGGCTCGAGCAGTACTTC CASSEGKGLEQYF
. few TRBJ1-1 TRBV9 TGTGCCAGCAGCCGATGGGAGAGCCCTGAAGCTTTCTTT CASSRWESPEAFF
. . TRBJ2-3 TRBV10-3 TGTGCCATCAGTGAGGACAGGTCTTATACAGATACGCAGTATTTT CAISEDRSYTDTQYF
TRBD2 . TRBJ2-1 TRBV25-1 TGTGCCAGCAGTGGGGGACTAGCGGGGTTCGGTGAGCAGTTCTTC CASSGGLAGFGEQFF
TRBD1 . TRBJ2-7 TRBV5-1 TGCGCCAGCAGACCCGGACAGGGAGAGGGCGAGCAGTACTTC CASRPGQGEGEQYF
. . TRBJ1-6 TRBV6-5 TGTGCCAGCTGCCCACAGTCAAATTCACCCCTCCACTTT CASCPQSNSPLHF
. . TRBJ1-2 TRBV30 TGTGCCTGGAGTGTACGCAGAACCTATGGCTACACCTTC CAWSVRRTYGYTF
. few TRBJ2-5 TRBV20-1 TGCAGTGCCGACTATAGGGAGACCCAGTACTTC CSADYRETQYF
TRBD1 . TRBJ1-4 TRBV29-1 TGCAGCGTTGGGTTAGGGGGCACTAATGAAAAACTGTTTTTT CSVGLGGTNEKLFF
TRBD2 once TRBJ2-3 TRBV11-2 TGTGCCAGCAGCCCGACTAGCGGGGGGGCGGGAGATACGCAGTATTTT CASSPTSGGAGDTQYF
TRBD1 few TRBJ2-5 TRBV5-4 TGTGCCAGCAGCCTGACAGGGGGGCAAGAGACCCAGTACTTC CASSLTGGQETQYF
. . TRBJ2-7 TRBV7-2 TGTGCCAGCAGCTTAATCGGGACACCGACCTACGAGCAGTACTTC CASSLIGTPTYEQYF
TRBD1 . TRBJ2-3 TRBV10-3 TGTGCCATCGGCAGGGGACAGGGGAACACAGATACGCAGTATTTT CAIGRGQGNTDTQYF
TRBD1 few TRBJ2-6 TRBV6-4 TGTGCCAGCAGTGCAGGGACAGCTGGGGCCAACGTCCTGACTTTC CASSAGTAGANVLTF
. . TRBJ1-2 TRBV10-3 TGTGCCATCAGTGAGTCGGAGGCAGGCCGTCCCTATGGCTACACCTTC CAISESEAGRPYGYTF
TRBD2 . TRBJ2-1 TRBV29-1 TGCAGCGTTCTCGGACTAGCGGGGGGACACTACAATGAGCAGTTCTTC CSVLGLAGGHYNEQFF
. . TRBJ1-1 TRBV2 TGTGCCAGCACGGGACAGAACACTGAAGCTTTCTTT CASTGQNTEAFF
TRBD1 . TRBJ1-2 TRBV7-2 TGTGCCAGCAGCTTAGGTCCGGGACAGGGGGCTGCTAACTATGGCTACACCTTC CASSLGPGQGAANYGYTF
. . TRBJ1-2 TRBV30 TGTGCCTCCGACCCGGGTAGTGGAGGCTACACCTTC CASDPGSGGYTF
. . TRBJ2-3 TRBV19 TGTGCCAGTAGTGGGGACAAACTTGCCGGCCATCCTAGCACAGATACGCAGTATTTT CASSGDKLAGHPSTDTQYF
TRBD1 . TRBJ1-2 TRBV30 TGTGCCTGGAGCCCAGGGGGCTATGGCTACACCTTC CAWSPGGYGYTF
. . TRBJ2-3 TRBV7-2 TGTGCCAGCAGCTTATGGCTTACGGGGGGCGGCCCCAGCACAGATACGCAGTATTTT CASSLWLTGGGPSTDTQYF
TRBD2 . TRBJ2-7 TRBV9 TGTGCCAGCAGCGTAGGTTTAAGCGGGGGGGCCTACGAGCAGTACTTC CASSVGLSGGAYEQYF
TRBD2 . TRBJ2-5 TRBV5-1 TGCGCCAGCAGCCCGACTAGCGGGGGGGAAGAGACCCAGTACTTC CASSPTSGGEETQYF
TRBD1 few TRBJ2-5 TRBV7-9 TGTGCCAGCAGCTTCTTGGACAGGGGGCGCCTAGAGACCCAGTACTTC CASSFLDRGRLETQYF
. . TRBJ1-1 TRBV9 TGTGCCAGCAGCGTATCCGGGGTCACTGAAGCTTTCTTT CASSVSGVTEAFF